This TCR beta chain was sequenced for a study of CD8+CD57+ T cells in acquired aplastic anemia. Study details: Sorted CD4+ and CD8+ cell DNA averaged roughly 3 ug.

According to the study, genomic DNA was the template for TCR beta VDJ and CDR3 profiling. TCRdb processed the reads anew with MiXCR; each CDR3 protein has one entry. In the table there are fewer than 250,000 distinct CDR3 sequences, almost 50% of which are singletons. Study outcomes and limitations: Patients had approximately 29 CD8+ CDR3 sequences in common with controls (the shared set). For CD8+ Simpson's diversity, patients and controls showed no significant difference.

Germline V lookup: CDR1 SQVTM, CDR2 ANQGSEA. The CDR3 has 12 amino acids. With V trimmed by 7 bases and J by 6 bases, 7 bases remained unmatched. The authors sequenced patients whose flow cytometry had shown CD8+CD57+ cell expansion. The diagnosis in all patients was severe acquired aplastic anemia. A note on this clonotype: Its cognate antigen is unknown.

V gene TRBV29-1 combines with J gene TRBJ1-2; 8 nucleotides align to TRBD1. The TCR sequence derives from a human donor with aplastic anemia. The sample was sorted CD4+, CD8+, or CD8+CD57+ T cells (not recorded which) from PBMCs. This chain's CDR3 is CSASGGNNGYTF. The CDR3 DNA reads as TGCAGCGCGTCAGGGGGCAACAATGGCTACACCTTC.